This T cell receptor (beta chain) was captured in a study of beta chain features in type 1 diabetes. Study-wide context: The number of sorted cells examined across all samples was roughly 100,000,000.

This CDR3 region has 16 residues. Germline V CDR1 and CDR2: SGHDN, FVKESK. Losses at the gene ends were 4 bases for V and 5 bases for J; bases not matched to a gene: 8. Sequencing targeted expressed TCRB transcripts, as all isolated RNA had been reverse transcribed. Method: immunoSEQ multiplex PCR; TCRdb's copy keeps in-frame clones and lacks some. Among under 400,000 clones, 14% were seen once, and the ten largest hold about 6.6%. General observations from the study: Shorter TCRB CDR3s, moderately but significantly so, were found in Type 1 diabetes patients in all four CD4+ subsets. The naive, central memory and Treg TCRB repertoires looked more alike in patients than they did in healthy donors.

This clone has at least ten counts. Its target is not known. A CD45RO/CCR7/CD25/CD127/CD95/CD27 panel sorted naive, central memory, regulatory and stem cell-like memory CD4+ cells. This sequence was found in a man aged 30 to 45 in good health. The sequenced sample consisted of central memory CD4+ T cells from blood. The chain has TRBV14 and TRBJ2-1, with TRBD2 matching over 10 bases. The DNA of the CDR3 is TGTGCCAGCAGCCTCTTGACTAGCGGGTTGAACAATGAGCAGTTCTTC. Translating it yields CASSLLTSGLNNEQFF.